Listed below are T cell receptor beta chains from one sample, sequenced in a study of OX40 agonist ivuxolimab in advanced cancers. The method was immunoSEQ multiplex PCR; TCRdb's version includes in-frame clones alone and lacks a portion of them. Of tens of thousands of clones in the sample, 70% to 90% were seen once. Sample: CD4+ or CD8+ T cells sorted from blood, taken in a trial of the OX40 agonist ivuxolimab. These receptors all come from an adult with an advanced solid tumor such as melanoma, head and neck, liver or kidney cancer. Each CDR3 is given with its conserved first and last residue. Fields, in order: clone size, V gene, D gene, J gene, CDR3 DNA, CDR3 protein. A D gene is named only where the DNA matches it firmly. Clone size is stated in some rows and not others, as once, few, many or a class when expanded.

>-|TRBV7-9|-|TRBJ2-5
TGTGCCAGCAGCCAGGGCGGGTACCAAGAGACCCAGTACTTC
CASSQGGYQETQYF
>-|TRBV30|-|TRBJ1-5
TGTGCCTGGAGTGCTCGTCGGGGGACCAATCAGCCCCAGCATTTT
CAWSARRGTNQPQHF
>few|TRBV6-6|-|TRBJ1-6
TGTGCCAGCGAGGGGGGCGGTTCACCCCTCCACTTT
CASEGGGSPLHF
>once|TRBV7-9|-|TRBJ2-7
TGTGCCAGCAGTTCCGGGATCGCATTTACTGATTACGAGCAGTACTTC
CASSSGIAFTDYEQYF
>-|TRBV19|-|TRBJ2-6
TGTGCCAGTCACCCACTAATTGCTGGGGCCAACGTCCTGACTTTC
CASHPLIAGANVLTF
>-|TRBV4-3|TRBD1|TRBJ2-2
TGCGCCAGCAGCCAAGGCTACCTTGACAGGGGGGACACCGGGGAGCTGTTTTTT
CASSQGYLDRGDTGELFF
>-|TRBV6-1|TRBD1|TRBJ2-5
TGTGCCAGCAGTGAAGTGCCAGGGGGGACCCAGTACTTC
CASSEVPGGTQYF
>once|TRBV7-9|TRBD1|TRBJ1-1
TGTGCCAGCAGCTCCCGGACAGGGATCGTACAGACGAACACTGAAGCTTTCTTT
CASSSRTGIVQTNTEAFF
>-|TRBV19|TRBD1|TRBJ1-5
TGTGCCAGTAGTGCCCCGACAGGGTTGCGCAATCAGCCCCAGCATTTT
CASSAPTGLRNQPQHF
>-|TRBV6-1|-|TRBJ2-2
TGTGCCAGCAGTGAACGCTACTCTACCGGGGAGCTGTTTTTT
CASSERYSTGELFF
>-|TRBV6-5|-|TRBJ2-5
TGTGCCAGCAGTAGGGGAATCCAAGAGACCCAGTACTTC
CASSRGIQETQYF
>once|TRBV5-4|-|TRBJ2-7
TGTGCCAGCAGCTTGCGGCGCCAGGAGGACGAGCAGTACTTC
CASSLRRQEDEQYF
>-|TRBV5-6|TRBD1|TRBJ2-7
TGTGCCAGCAGCTGGGGGACAGGGAACCACGAGCAGTACTTC
CASSWGTGNHEQYF
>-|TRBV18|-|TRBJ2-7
TGTGCCAGCTCACCACAGCGGGTTCTGAGCTACGAGCAGTACTTC
CASSPQRVLSYEQYF
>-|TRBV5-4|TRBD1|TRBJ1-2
TGTGCCAGCAGCCTGGGGGGCACAGGGGGCATTACCTATGGCTACACCTTC
CASSLGGTGGITYGYTF
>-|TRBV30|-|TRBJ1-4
TGTGCCTGGAACGGGGTGGGGGAAAAACTGTTTTTT
CAWNGVGEKLFF
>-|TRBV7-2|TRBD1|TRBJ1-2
TGTGCCAGCCGGGGGCAGGGGGCGAACTATGGCTACACCTTC
CASRGQGANYGYTF
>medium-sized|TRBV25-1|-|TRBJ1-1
TGTGCCAGCACTGCCCCGGACAAGAGCACTGAAGCTTTCTTT
CASTAPDKSTEAFF
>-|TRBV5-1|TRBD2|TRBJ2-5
TGCGCCAGCAGCTTGACGCTAGCGGGCGGCCAAGAGACCCAGTACTTC
CASSLTLAGGQETQYF
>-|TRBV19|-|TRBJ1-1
TGTGCCAGTAGTATTGGCGGGATAGCTTTCTTT
CASSIGGIAFF
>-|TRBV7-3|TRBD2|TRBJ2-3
TGTGCCAGCAGCTTAAAAAAGGGGAGGGGACTAGCGGGCACAGATACGCAGTATTTT
CASSLKKGRGLAGTDTQYF
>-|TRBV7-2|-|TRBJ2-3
TGTGCCAGCAGCGGAACCACTCGTAGCACAGATACGCAGTATTTT
CASSGTTRSTDTQYF
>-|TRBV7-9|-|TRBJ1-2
TGTGCCAGCAGCTTAGGTTCGGCAGGTGACTATGGCTACACCTTC
CASSLGSAGDYGYTF
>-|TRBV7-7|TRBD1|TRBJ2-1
TGTGCCAGCAGTTTTCAACCGGGACAGTGGAATGAGCAGTTCTTC
CASSFQPGQWNEQFF
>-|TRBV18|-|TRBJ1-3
TGTGCCAGCTCACCACCCGGGCAGGAACAGGGAAACACCATATATTTT
CASSPPGQEQGNTIYF
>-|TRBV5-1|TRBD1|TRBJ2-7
TGCGCCAGCAGCTTGGGACAGGGGGCGCGGTTCGGCTCCTACGAGCAGTACTTC
CASSLGQGARFGSYEQYF
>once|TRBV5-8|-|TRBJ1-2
TGTGCCAGCAGCTCCGGGATAATGGGAGGCTACACCTTC
CASSSGIMGGYTF
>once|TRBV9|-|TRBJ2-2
TGTGCCAGCAGCGTACGAAGGGGGGGCACCGGGGAGCTGTTTTTT
CASSVRRGGTGELFF
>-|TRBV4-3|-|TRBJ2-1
TGCGCCAGCAGCCAAGACCGGGGGACCTACAATGAGCAGTTCTTC
CASSQDRGTYNEQFF
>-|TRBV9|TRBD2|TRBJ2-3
TGTGCCAGCAGCGTAGAGGGGACTAGCGCTTCAGATACGCAGTATTTT
CASSVEGTSASDTQYF
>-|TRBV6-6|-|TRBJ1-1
TGTGCCAGCAGTTACCCTCACACTGAAGCTTTCTTT
CASSYPHTEAFF
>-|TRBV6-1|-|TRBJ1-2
TGTGCCAGCAGTGAAAATGGCGGAAGGGCTAACTATGGCTACACCTTC
CASSENGGRANYGYTF
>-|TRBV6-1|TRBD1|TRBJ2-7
TGTGCCAGCAGTGACCTTGACAGGGGGCGAGAGCAGTACTTC
CASSDLDRGREQYF
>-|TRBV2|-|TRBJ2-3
TGTGCCTTAAACCGGGACCAGAGCACAGATACGCAGTATTTT
CALNRDQSTDTQYF
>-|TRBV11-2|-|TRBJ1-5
TGTGCCAGCAGCTTAGACTATAATCAGCCCCAGCATTTT
CASSLDYNQPQHF
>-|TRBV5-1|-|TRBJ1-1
TGCGCCAGCAGCTTGGGGTCCCGGCTGAACACTGAAGCTTTCTTT
CASSLGSRLNTEAFF
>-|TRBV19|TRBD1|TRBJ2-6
TGTGCCAGTAGTATCCAGGGGGCTGGGGCCAACGTCCTGACTTTC
CASSIQGAGANVLTF
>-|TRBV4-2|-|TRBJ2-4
TGTGCCAGCAGCTCAGGGGCGAGTGAAGCCAAAAACATTCAGTACTTC
CASSSGASEAKNIQYF
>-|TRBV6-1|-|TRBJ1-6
TGTGCCAGCAGAACAGGGTCCTCACCCCTCCACTTT
CASRTGSSPLHF
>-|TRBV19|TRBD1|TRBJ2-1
TGTGCCAGTAGTATAATTGGGACAGGGGCATACAATGAGCAGTTCTTC
CASSIIGTGAYNEQFF
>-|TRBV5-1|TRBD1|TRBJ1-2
TGCGCCAGCAGCCCCGAGGGGACAGTCGTAACTAGTAATGGCTACACCTTC
CASSPEGTVVTSNGYTF
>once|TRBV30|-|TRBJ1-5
TGTGCCTGGAGTATCCGACAGAATCAGCCCCAGCATTTT
CAWSIRQNQPQHF
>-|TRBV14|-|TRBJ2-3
TGTGCCAACAGCCAGAACCATAAAGATACGCAGTATTTT
CANSQNHKDTQYF